A single sample gave rise to the 32 T cell receptor beta chains below, sequenced in a study of blood T cell repertoires in COVID-19. The method was immunoSEQ multiplex PCR; TCRdb's version includes in-frame clones alone and lacks a portion of them. The data hold 50,000 or so clones, with about nine tenths observed a single time. Sequenced sample: peripheral blood. The receptors come from a man between 50 and 59 years old with active COVID-19.

The table lists this clone with a few counts. V usage is TRBV10-1 and J usage is TRBJ2-1; 9 bases line up with TRBD2. Germline V CDR1 and CDR2: WNHNN, SYGVQD (reference sequence). With V trimmed by 3 bases and J by 6 bases, 6 bases remained unmatched. CDR3 length equals 15 residues. The CDR3 spells CASSEVSGGRNEQFF. The CDR3 nucleotides read TGCGCCAGCAGTGAAGTTAGCGGGGGACGCAATGAGCAGTTCTTC.

The V and J genes are TRBV2 and TRBJ1-3; TRBD1 is a possible D gene (6 bases). V was shortened by 7 bases and J by 4 bases, with 11 bases between the two germline ends. CDR3 length equals 13 residues. Germline CDR1 and CDR2: SNHLY and FYNNEI. CDR3 region: CASKGGGGNTIYF. The CDR3 nucleotides read TGTGCCAGCAAGGGGGGGGGAGGAAACACCATATATTTT.

The chain links TRBV3-1 (or the pseudogene TRBV3-2) to TRBJ1-6; D call uncertain. V was shortened by 5 bases and J by 8 bases, with 7 bases between the two germline ends. Germline CDR1 reads LGHDT; CDR2 reads YNNKEL (reference sequence). The CDR3 sequence is 12 residues long. CDR3 DNA: TGTGCCAGCAGCATACCGGATTCACCCCTCCACTTT. This encodes CASSIPDSPLHF.

J is TRBJ2-3 and V is TRBV6-5, with TRBD2 as a possible D gene (6 bases). The CDR3 is 13 residues long. Per germline, CDR1 MNHEY and CDR2 SVGAGI. The V end lost 6 bases, the J end lost 5 bases, and 12 bases lay between the germline ends. CDR3 in amino acids: CASSRQGLDTQYF. CDR3 nucleotide sequence: TGTGCCAGCAGCCGCCAGGGACTAGATACGCAGTATTTT.

This chain joins TRBV5-8 and TRBJ1-5; weak D call: TRBD1 (5 bases). Germline CDR1 SGHTS, CDR2 YDEGEE. The CDR3 runs to 16 residues. Deletions cut 3 bases from V and 0 bases from J, with 13 bases between. The DNA for the CDR3 is TGTGCCAGCAGCTGGGATCAGGGTTATAGCAATCAGCCCCAGCATTTT. It yields the protein CASSWDQGYSNQPQHF.

This clone was counted only a few times. V and J are TRBV3-1 (or the pseudogene TRBV3-2) and TRBJ1-6; possible D gene TRBD1, 5 bases. The CDR3 totals 14 residues. Trimming removed 1 base at V and 6 bases at J, with 7 bases between. Germline V gene lookup returns CDR1 LGHDT and CDR2 YNNKEL (reference sequence). The CDR3 protein is CASSQGQGNSPLHF. DNA of the CDR3: TGTGCCAGCAGCCAAGGCCAGGGTAATTCACCCCTCCACTTT.

V usage is TRBV30 and J usage is TRBJ2-7, with a weak D call TRBD2 (5 bases). Germline values: CDR1 GTSNPN, CDR2 SVGIG (reference sequence). CDR3 size: 14 residues. Trimming stripped 0 bases from V and 7 bases from J, with 16 bases between. The CDR3 here is CAWSVSDYPGEQYF. The CDR3 DNA reads TGTGCCTGGAGTGTATCCGACTACCCGGGAGAGCAGTACTTC. Full variable domain (missing parts from reference TRBV30 and TRBJ2-7): SQTIHQWPATLVQPVGSPLSLECTVEGTSNPNLYWYRQAAGRGLQLLFYSVGIGQISSEVPQNLSASRPQDRQFILSSKKLLLSDSGFYLCAWSVSDYPGEQYFGPGTRLTVT.

CDR3 in amino acids: CASSPAERGVAGELFF. In DNA, the CDR3 is TGTGCCAGCAGCCCGGCCGAGCGGGGGGTGGCCGGGGAGCTGTTTTTT. The V call is TRBV5-4, the J call TRBJ2-2, with TRBD2 identical over 9 bases. Germline CDR1 and CDR2: SGHNT and YYREEE (reference sequence). V dropped 4 bases and J dropped 6; count of bases not matched to a gene: 10. This CDR3 contains 16 residues.

This chain uses TRBV9 with TRBJ2-3; the match to TRBD1 covers 8 bases. V lost 0 bases to trimming and J lost 4 bases; unmatched junction nucleotides: 1. CDR3 length: 14 residues. Germline V gives CDR1 SGDLS, CDR2 YYNGEE. CDR3 DNA: TGTGCCAGCAGCGTAGGGGACAGGCCAGATACGCAGTATTTT. Its protein is CASSVGDRPDTQYF.

This chain joins TRBV9 and TRBJ2-3; TRBD2 aligns across 7 bases. The V and J ends lost 0 bases and 0 bases, in that order; junction bases with no gene match: 4. The CDR3 consists of 16 residues. Germline V lookup: CDR1 SGDLS, CDR2 YYNGEE. CDR3 sequence: CASSVVGGGSTDTQYF. The CDR3 DNA sequence: TGTGCCAGCAGCGTAGTCGGGGGAGGGAGCACAGATACGCAGTATTTT. The whole variable domain, filled in from reference TRBV9 and TRBJ2-3, reads DSGVTQTPKHLITATGQRVTLRCSPRSGDLSVYWYQQSLDQGLQFLIQYYNGEERAKGNILERFSAQQFPDLHSELNLSSLELGDSALYFCASSVVGGGSTDTQYFGPGTRLTVL.

The rearrangement links TRBV9 to TRBJ2-7, with 8 bases identical to TRBD1. The V segment lost 3 bases and the J segment 4 bases; nucleotides outside the gene matches: 6. CDR3 size: 14 residues. The germline V gene encodes CDR1 SGDLS and CDR2 YYNGEE. The CDR3 bases are TGTGCCAGCAGCGGGACTGACAGGGGTTACGAGCAGTACTTC. Protein sequence: CASSGTDRGYEQYF.

This chain links TRBV29-1 with TRBJ2-7; the match to TRBD1 covers 8 bases. J gave up 4 bases and V 6 bases, and 5 bases lay outside the gene matches. CDR3 size: 12 residues. From germline, CDR1 is SQVTM and CDR2 ANQGSEA. The CDR3 DNA follows: TGCAGCGTGTCAACAGGGGGGTACGAGCAGTACTTC. Translating it yields CSVSTGGYEQYF.

The chain carries TRBV11-2 and TRBJ1-1; TRBD1 aligns across 9 bases. Trimming removed 1 base from V and 11 bases from J; junction bases left unmatched: 20. Germline V CDR1 and CDR2: SGHAT, FQNNGV. The CDR3 is 18 amino acids. The CDR3 DNA follows: TGTGCCAGCAGCTTAGCCTCGGCACCGGGACAGGGCCCCTATGGGGCTTTCTTT. Translated, it gives CASSLASAPGQGPYGAFF.

In regard to this clone: At one boundary the junction diverges from the germline segment, which might be a read error. The same CDR3 can be traced to other DNA sequences in this sample. J is TRBJ1-2 and V is TRBV2; tentative D call: TRBD1 (6 bases). The CDR3 totals 13 residues. Germline CDR1 is SNHLY and CDR2 is FYNNEI. CDR3 loop: CASSEGQNYGYTF. DNA for the CDR3: TGTGCCAGCAGCGAAGGACAGAACTATGGCTACACCTTC. Full variable domain (missing parts from reference TRBV2 and TRBJ1-2): EPEVTQTPSHQVTQMGQEVILRCVPISNHLYFYWYRQILGQKVEFLVSFYNNEISEKSEIFDDQFSVERPDGSNFTLKIRSTKLEDSAMYFCASSEGQNYGYTFGSGTRLTVV.

This sequence joins TRBV5-4 and TRBJ2-2; TRBD1 might be the D (5 bases). The V and J ends lost 5 bases and 3 bases respectively, with 14 bases between them. The CDR3 spans 15 residues. Germline V gene data show CDR1 as SGHNT and CDR2 as YYREEE (reference sequence). CDR3 DNA sequence: TGTGCCAGCAGTGGGGCCAGGGTAGACACCGGGGAGCTGTTTTTT. Its protein is CASSGARVDTGELFF.

The chain couples TRBV6-5 to TRBJ2-7; perhaps TRBD2 as D (5 bases). The CDR3 sequence is 12 residues long. CDR1 is MNHEY and CDR2 is SVGAGI in the germline V gene. Trimming took 2 bases from V and 9 from J, leaving 11 bases between them. The CDR3 DNA is TGTGCCAGCAGTTACGCGGGTTTAGGGCAGTACTTC. It is translated as CASSYAGLGQYF.

J is TRBJ2-2 and V is TRBV6-2 or TRBV6-3; 12 bases fit TRBD1. The CDR3 loop spans 16 amino acids. The V and J ends lost 4 bases and 3 bases, in that order; junction bases with no gene match: 3. Germline CDR1 MNHEY, CDR2 SVGEGT. The CDR3 nucleotides read TGTGCCAGCAGTTTAGGGACAGGGGGCTACACCGGGGAGCTGTTTTTT. This sequence encodes CASSLGTGGYTGELFF.

This clone was observed a single time. The chain recombines TRBV2 with TRBJ1-2; TRBD1 aligns across 7 bases. Germline values: CDR1 SNHLY, CDR2 FYNNEI. V was pared by 10 bases and J by 3 bases, with 11 bases of the junction left unmatched. The CDR3 sequence is 14 residues long. CDR3 residues: CATTWTQGDYGYTF. CDR3 DNA sequence: TGTGCCACGACGTGGACCCAGGGGGACTATGGCTACACCTTC. The full variable domain, completed using reference TRBV2 and TRBJ1-2, is EPEVTQTPSHQVTQMGQEVILRCVPISNHLYFYWYRQILGQKVEFLVSFYNNEISEKSEIFDDQFSVERPDGSNFTLKIRSTKLEDSAMYFCATTWTQGDYGYTFGSGTRLTVV.

This clone turned up a few times. The rearrangement uses TRBV7-9 and TRBJ2-3, with 8 bases aligning to TRBD2. J gave up 3 bases and V 10 bases, and 9 bases lay outside the gene matches. CDR1 and CDR2 (germline): SEHNR, FQNEAQ (reference sequence). This CDR3 is built from 14 residues. The CDR3 DNA sequence: TGTGCCATCCACAGGGCGGGGGGTACAGATACGCAGTATTTT. This sequence encodes CAIHRAGGTDTQYF.

This clone was observed once. V gene TRBV9 combines with J gene TRBJ1-2; TRBD1 aligns across 9 bases. Germline V gives CDR1 SGDLS, CDR2 YYNGEE. The ends lost 3 bases at V and 7 bases at J; junction bases unmatched: 7. This CDR3 has 14 amino acids. The CDR3 bases are TGTGCCAGCAGCGCCGATGGACAGGGGTTTGGCTACACCTTC. Its translation: CASSADGQGFGYTF.

CDR3 loop: CASSASTVDQPQHF. The CDR3 DNA follows: TGTGCCAGCAGTGCCTCGACAGTGGATCAGCCCCAGCATTTT. The chain uses TRBV2 and TRBJ1-5, with a weak D call TRBD1 (5 bases). Germline V gene lookup returns CDR1 SNHLY and CDR2 FYNNEI. CDR3 length: 14 amino acids. V lost 4 bases and J lost 5, with 12 bases in between.

This clone is categorized as medium-sized. The chain is built from TRBV2 and TRBJ1-1; 7 nucleotides match TRBD1. CDR3 size: 12 residues. CDR1 SNHLY and CDR2 FYNNEI come from the germline V gene. J lost 6 bases, V lost 4 bases, and 2 bases had no gene match. CDR3 coding DNA: TGTGCCAGCAGTGGACAGGGACCTGAAGCTTTCTTT. Protein: CASSGQGPEAFF.

The chain links TRBV5-1 to TRBJ1-2; TRBD1 matches at 9 bases. V shed 0 bases and J 4 bases; nucleotides not matched to a gene: 4. This CDR3 spans 15 amino acids. From germline, CDR1 is SGHRS and CDR2 YFSETQ. CDR3: CASSLETGGSYGYTF. DNA for the CDR3: TGCGCCAGCAGCTTGGAGACAGGGGGAAGCTATGGCTACACCTTC.

The chain employs TRBV7-7 and TRBJ2-5; 9 nucleotides match TRBD2. CDR3 length equals 15 residues. From germline, CDR1 is SSHAT and CDR2 FNYEAQ (reference sequence). Germline trimming cut 3 bases from V and 4 bases from J; bases unmatched to any gene: 6. The CDR3 region has the DNA TGTGCCAGCAGCTTGACTAGCGGTTCTTTAGAGACCCAGTACTTC. Protein sequence: CASSLTSGSLETQYF. The full variable domain, its missing parts supplied by reference TRBV7-7 and TRBJ2-5, is GAGVSQSPRYKVTKRGQDVTLRCDPISSHATLYWYQQALGQGPEFLTYFNYEAQPDKSGLPSDRFSAERPEGSISTLTIQRTEQRDSAMYRCASSLTSGSLETQYFGPGTRLLVL.

In this sample, this clone turned up a few times. The chain joins TRBV7-9 to TRBJ1-2; 7 bases agree with TRBD1. The germline V gene has CDR1 SEHNR and CDR2 FQNEAQ (reference sequence). CDR3 length: 15 residues. The DNA of the CDR3 is TGTGCGACGAACCCTACACCCCGGGACAGCTATGGCTACACCTTC. Translating it yields CATNPTPRDSYGYTF.

The chain joins TRBV14 to TRBJ2-1; tentative D call: TRBD2 (6 bases). This CDR3 contains 19 residues. Germline V gene lookup returns CDR1 SGHDN and CDR2 FVKESK. With 4 bases removed from V and 0 bases from J, the gap between germline ends came to 22 bases. The CDR3, as DNA: TGTGCCAGCAGCCCCGGACGGGAGAGGGTCCCTAGCTCCTACAATGAGCAGTTCTTC. This gives the protein CASSPGRERVPSSYNEQFF.

The chain's CDR3 is CASSMGWGEGYNEQFF. DNA for the CDR3: TGTGCCAGTAGTATGGGTTGGGGGGAGGGGTACAATGAGCAGTTCTTC. J is TRBJ2-1 and V is TRBV19, with TRBD2 matching 7 bases. This CDR3 is built from 16 residues. Germline CDR1 LNHDA, CDR2 SQIVND (reference sequence). Trimming took 3 bases from V and 4 from J; bases not matched to a gene: 9.

This chain joins TRBV9 and TRBJ1-1; the match to TRBD1 covers 7 bases. With V trimmed by 3 bases and J by 0 bases, 8 bases remained unmatched. The germline CDR1 and CDR2 sequences are SGDLS and YYNGEE. This CDR3 contains 16 residues. As DNA, the CDR3 is TGTGCCAGCAGCGCCTCAGGGGGGTTCATGAACACTGAAGCTTTCTTT. Its protein is CASSASGGFMNTEAFF.

J is TRBJ1-1 and V is TRBV30; D gene ambiguous. CDR1 and CDR2 (germline): GTSNPN, SVGIG (reference sequence). V was pared by 2 bases and J by 1 base, with 14 bases between. The CDR3 contains 15 residues. CDR3 loop: CAWSSAQRGNTEAFF. CDR3 bases: TGTGCCTGGAGTTCAGCCCAACGGGGGAACACTGAAGCTTTCTTT.

This clone came up once. The DNA for the CDR3 is TGCAGTGCCCCGTTCGATGAGCAGTTCTTC. This gives the protein CSAPFDEQFF. The chain recombines TRBV20-1 with TRBJ2-1; D not resolved. The germline V gene has CDR1 DFQATT and CDR2 SNEGSKA (reference sequence). V was clipped by 6 bases and J by 8 bases, with 8 bases between them. CDR3 length equals 10 residues.

The gene calls are TRBV15 and TRBJ2-7; D may be TRBD1 (5 bases). The CDR3 consists of 14 residues. V was clipped by 5 bases and J by 8 bases, with 19 bases between them. Germline CDR1 LNHNV, CDR2 YYDKDF (reference sequence). CDR3 nucleotide sequence: TGTGCCACCAGCTCAGACAGAGGAAGGGTCCAGCAGTACTTC. Encoded protein: CATSSDRGRVQQYF.

The genes are TRBV5-1 and TRBJ2-1; D not certain. In germline, CDR1 is SGHRS, CDR2 YFSETQ. The CDR3 runs to 14 residues. Trimming removed 0 bases from V and 8 bases from J, with 12 bases in between. The CDR3 sequence: CASSLGQVRDEQFF. The CDR3 bases are TGCGCCAGCAGCTTGGGTCAGGTCAGAGATGAGCAGTTCTTC.